This TCR beta chain appears in the sequencing data of a study of T-cell reconstitution after alpha-beta-depleted transplantation in children (dated by TCRdb to 2015 to 2016). A note on the overall study: Using TCR repertoire profiling, the study followed T-cell immune reconstitution in a quantitative way in children after TCRalphabeta/CD19-depleted allogeneic hematopoietic cell transplantation. Paper-wide results and their limitations: The apparently early alphabetaT-cell count recovery about two months after transplant was reportedly dependent on only several hundred rapidly expanded clones derived from non-depleted graft cells. In some patients, the high TCRbeta diversity seen at day 60 was put down to recipient T cells and intrathymic progenitors that had survived conditioning. Hyperexpanded clone frequencies declined over subsequent months; after one year, T-cell counts and TCRbeta diversity were mostly attributed to newly produced T cells.

The treatment or condition tag for this specimen amounts to: allogeneic hematopoietic cell transplantation with graft depleted of TCRalphabeta T cells and CD19 B cells. Transplant recipients were children who received TCRalphabeta/CD19-depleted allogeneic hematopoietic cell grafts. Taken from cysteine to phenylalanine, the CDR3 has 17 residues. Only the CDR3 DNA is retained, 51 bases long and in frame from the first base. V trim: 0 bases; J trim: 3 bases; unmatched bases: 4. Via the germline V gene, CDR1 is SNHLY and CDR2 FYNNEI. The method behind the library was PCR. Reads for this sample came from an Illumina HiSeq 2500. TCR library preparation used molecular barcoding, with unique molecular identifiers applied to normalize quantification of the TCRbeta repertoire. TCRdb passed the public sequencing reads through fastp at Q25 and MiXCR, retaining productive beta sequences. Records with the same CDR3 protein are collapsed into one entry carrying the most frequent genes and DNA. The sample has about 250,000 distinct CDR3 sequences on record, roughly a quarter of them singletons. Jointly, the top ten make up more than 4.5% of the sample.

For this clonotype: What this receptor recognizes is not known. The record has no base qualities; no much larger clone is one base away.

The chain is encoded by TRBV2 joined to TRBJ2-2; 10 middle bases align to TRBD1. The receptor was isolated from a female patient under 10 years old who had a stem cell transplant for congenital amegakaryocytic thrombocytopenia, so the T cells may come from the graft donor. Material: PBMCs, mostly from graft donor cells, obtained 360 days after TCRalphabeta/CD19-depleted stem cell transplant. The DNA sequence follows: TGTGCCAGCAGTGAAGCGACGACAGGGGGCTACACCGGGGAGCTGTTTTTT. This gives the protein CASSEATTGGYTGELFF.